Each of the 3 T cell receptor beta chains below was sequenced from the same sample in a study of shared clonotypes between healthy human individuals. Sequenced by immunoSEQ multiplex PCR; TCRdb stores in-frame clones only, minus some. The table records about 2,100,000 clones, about 92% of them present only once. CD45RO-negative, CCR7-selected cells formed the naive CD8 fraction, which excluded terminally differentiated effector memory CD45RA+ cells. The specimen sequenced was naive CD8+ T cells from PBMCs. These receptors originate from a man aged 18 to 35 in good health. Some clones in this sample may be carry-over from other donors' samples.

The chain has TRBV10-1 and TRBJ1-3; D possibly corresponds to TRBD1 (6 bases). The CDR3 contains 15 residues. Germline V gives CDR1 WNHNN, CDR2 SYGVQD (reference sequence). The V end was cut by 5 bases, the J end by 3 bases, with 14 bases between. CDR3 sequence (DNA): TGCGCCAGCAGTTTGAGGACAGATGTTGGAAACACCATATATTTT. This codes for CASSLRTDVGNTIYF.

The chain carries TRBV27 and TRBJ2-3, with TRBD1 matching 9 bases. Germline CDR1 is MNHEY and CDR2 is SMNVEV (reference sequence). This CDR3 region has 14 residues. The V segment lost 6 bases and the J segment 3 bases; nucleotides outside the gene matches: 4. CDR3 bases: TGTGCCAGCAGGTTGGACAGGGGAACAGATACGCAGTATTTT. Translated, it gives CASRLDRGTDTQYF.

CDR3 sequence: CASSPGWRIDEQFF. As DNA, the CDR3 is TGTGCCAGCAGCCCTGGCTGGAGGATCGATGAGCAGTTCTTC. The genes are TRBV9 and TRBJ2-1, with D maybe TRBD2 (5 bases). V was pared by 4 bases and J by 8 bases, with 16 bases between. CDR1 and CDR2 (germline): SGDLS, YYNGEE. The CDR3 consists of 14 residues.